These 32 T cell receptor beta chains originate from one sample sequenced in a study of post-analysis software for immune sequencing data. Study results and limitations: Relative to controls, patients had several TRBV segments at higher frequency, with TRBV5-6, TRBV5-1 and TRBV20-1 among these.

Unique molecular identifiers were carried by the TCR beta cDNA libraries. Using its own MiXCR run on the PCR reads, TCRdb lists one record per CDR3 protein. The data hold roughly 800,000 distinct CDR3 sequences, with about 50% observed a single time. No antigens are known for them. The sample consisted of blood. The receptors stem from a girl aged 10 to 17 with multiple sclerosis.

There are a few counts of this clonotype. J is TRBJ2-1 and V is TRBV14; D might be TRBD1 (5 bases). The CDR3 has 13 amino acids. Trimming removed 0 bases at V and 9 bases at J, with 9 bases between. Germline loops: CDR1 SGHDN, CDR2 FVKESK. CDR3 bases: TGTGCCAGCAGCCAAGAAAGGGGAAGTGAGCAGTTCTTC. This sequence encodes CASSQERGSEQFF.

V and J are TRBV7-6 and TRBJ2-3; 11 bases map to TRBD1. The germline gives CDR1 SGHVS, CDR2 FNYEAQ. The CDR3 runs 16 residues. V lost 5 bases to trimming and J lost 6 bases; unmatched junction nucleotides: 10. CDR3 loop: CASSPRTGGVGDTQYF. Here the CDR3 DNA reads TGTGCCAGCAGCCCCCGGACAGGGGGCGTTGGGGATACGCAGTATTTT.

The CDR3 DNA reads TGCAGCGTTGAAGGGCCTTACAATGAGCAGTTCTTC. Amino acids: CSVEGPYNEQFF. This rearrangement joins TRBV29-1 to TRBJ2-1; D call uncertain. The CDR3 totals 12 residues. Germline V lookup: CDR1 SQVTM, CDR2 ANQGSEA. Trimming took 1 base from V and 4 from J, leaving 5 bases between them.

The chain employs TRBV27 and TRBJ2-7; 7 bases line up with TRBD1. Per germline, CDR1 MNHEY and CDR2 SMNVEV (reference sequence). J gave up 2 bases and V 8 bases, and 12 bases lay outside the gene matches. The length of the CDR3 is 15 residues. CDR3 in amino acids: CASRGQSSPAYEQYF. The CDR3 DNA reads TGTGCCAGCCGGGGACAGTCGAGTCCCGCCTACGAGCAGTACTTC.

V usage is TRBV12-3 or TRBV12-4 and J usage is TRBJ2-7, with 7 bases matching TRBD1. J lost 3 bases, V lost 6 bases, and 8 bases had no gene match. The CDR3 is made up of 14 amino acids. In DNA, the CDR3 is TGTGCCAGCAGCCGGACGGGACAGATCTACGAGCAGTACTTC. This sequence encodes CASSRTGQIYEQYF.

This clonotype is a singleton in its sample. This chain joins TRBV20-1 and TRBJ2-1, with 8 bases identical to TRBD2. Germline V lookup: CDR1 DFQATT, CDR2 SNEGSKA (reference sequence). The CDR3 runs 15 residues. Trimming at V came to 4 bases and at J to 8 bases, leaving 13 bases not matched to a gene. The DNA for the CDR3 is TGCAGTGCTACAACCGGGACTAGTCTGACGGATGAGCAGTTCTTC. Protein product: CSATTGTSLTDEQFF.

The V gene is TRBV18, the J gene TRBJ1-2; TRBD1 matches 10 bases. V lost 3 bases to trimming and J lost 4 bases; unmatched junction nucleotides: 2. This CDR3 has 14 amino acids. Looked up from germline, CDR1 is KGHSH and CDR2 is LQKENI. Written as DNA, the CDR3 is TGTGCCAGCTCACCGGACAGGGGGGCCTATGGCTACACCTTC. It specifies CASSPDRGAYGYTF.

With respect to this clonotype: This may be a read error, as it is one base from a much larger clone. This chain links TRBV12-3 or TRBV12-4 with TRBJ2-7, with 9 bases identical to TRBD1. CDR3 length: 15 residues. V dropped 8 bases and J dropped 2; count of bases not matched to a gene: 10. CDR3 bases: TGTGCCAGCGGTTGGACAGGGGAAGGGGCCTACGAGCAGTACTTC. The encoded protein is CASGWTGEGAYEQYF.

The genes are TRBV13 and TRBJ2-7; tentative D call: TRBD2 (7 bases). The CDR3 has 13 residues. Germline V gives CDR1 PRHDT, CDR2 FYEKMQ (reference sequence). Trimming removed 4 bases at V and 6 bases at J, with 13 bases between. CDR3 DNA sequence: TGTGCCAGCAGCTACCTTGGGGGGGCCGAGCAGTACTTC. Protein: CASSYLGGAEQYF.

A single count supports this clonotype. J is TRBJ2-1 and V is TRBV3-1; no definite D call. The CDR3 sequence is 13 residues long. Trimming pared 0 bases from V and 7 bases from J, leaving 7 bases between. Germline V gene sequence: CDR1 LGHDT, CDR2 YNNKEL (reference sequence). The CDR3 is CASSQEVRNEQFF. The CDR3 nucleotides are TGTGCCAGCAGCCAAGAGGTTAGAAATGAGCAGTTCTTC.

This sequence joins TRBV5-1 and TRBJ2-3; D possibly corresponds to TRBD2 (6 bases). The CDR3 contains 18 residues. Looked up from germline, CDR1 is SGHRS and CDR2 is YFSETQ. V shed 5 bases and J shed 3 bases, with 25 bases lying between them. CDR3 sequence reads: CASSFKTYTGTWTDTQYF. The CDR3, as DNA: TGCGCCAGCAGTTTCAAAACCTACACCGGGACTTGGACAGATACGCAGTATTTT.

The chain uses TRBV6-5 and TRBJ2-5; a possible D gene is TRBD1 (6 bases). CDR1 is MNHEY and CDR2 is SVGAGI in the germline V gene. This CDR3 has 16 amino acids. The V end lost 4 bases, the J end lost 0 bases, and 15 bases lay between the germline ends. CDR3 residues: CASSSFRQGYQETQYF. DNA for the CDR3: TGTGCCAGCAGTTCGTTTCGTCAGGGGTACCAAGAGACCCAGTACTTC.

This chain uses TRBV5-1 with TRBJ1-1, with D uncertain. V shed 2 bases and J shed 2 bases, with 10 bases lying between them. The CDR3 runs to 14 residues. The germline V gene encodes CDR1 SGHRS and CDR2 YFSETQ. CDR3 sequence: CASSFQQVNTEAFF. CDR3 nucleotides: TGCGCCAGCAGCTTTCAGCAGGTCAACACTGAAGCTTTCTTT. Combining the CDR3 with reference TRBV5-1 and TRBJ1-1 gives the whole variable domain KAGVTQTPRYLIKTRGQQVTLSCSPISGHRSVSWYQQTPGQGLQFLFEYFSETQRNKGNFPGRFSGRQFSNSRSEMNVSTLELGDSALYLCASSFQQVNTEAFFGQGTRLTVV.

CDR3 in amino acids: CASSSGQTTDTQYF. Here the CDR3 DNA reads TGTGCCAGCAGCTCGGGACAGACCACAGATACGCAGTATTTT. V gene TRBV5-5 combines with J gene TRBJ2-3; 7 positions agree with TRBD1. V was pared by 3 bases and J by 2 bases, with 3 bases of the junction left unmatched. The V gene's germline CDR1 is SGHKS and CDR2 YYEKEE (reference sequence). The CDR3 runs to 14 residues. The whole variable domain, filled in from reference TRBV5-5 and TRBJ2-3, reads DAGVTQSPTHLIKTRGQQVTLRCSPISGHKSVSWYQQVLGQGPQFIFQYYEKEERGRGNFPDRFSARQFPNYSSELNVNALLLGDSALYLCASSSGQTTDTQYFGPGTRLTVL.

The sample holds one count of this clonotype. One junction end disagrees with the germline gene, perhaps due to a read error. This rearrangement joins TRBV7-9 to TRBJ2-3; 9 positions agree with TRBD2. Germline V gives CDR1 SEHNR, CDR2 FQNEAQ (reference sequence). This CDR3 spans 16 amino acids. The CDR3 DNA is TGTACCAGCAGCTTAGGGCTAGCGGGGCTCGCAGATACGCAGTATTTT. Protein: CTSSLGLAGLADTQYF.

The genes are TRBV9 and TRBJ2-4, with TRBD1 matching over 8 bases. Matching the DNA end better, TRBJ2-7 makes the J call doubtful. CDR3 length: 16 residues. Germline lookup yields CDR1 SGDLS and CDR2 YYNGEE. DNA for the CDR3: TGTGCCAGCAGCGTAGACGGGACAGGAACCACCTACGAGCAGTACTTC. Protein product: CASSVDGTGTTYEQYF.

The chain carries TRBV29-1 and TRBJ2-1; TRBD2 matches 10 bases. From germline, CDR1 is SQVTM and CDR2 ANQGSEA. There are 14 residues in the CDR3. V dropped 3 bases and J dropped 8; count of bases not matched to a gene: 7. The CDR3: CSVDGLAGADEQFF. In DNA, the CDR3 is TGCAGCGTTGATGGTCTAGCGGGAGCCGATGAGCAGTTCTTC.

The chain carries TRBV5-1 and TRBJ2-7; D call uncertain. V lost 4 bases and J lost 1, with 12 bases in between. The CDR3 is 14 residues long. Looked up from germline, CDR1 is SGHRS and CDR2 is YFSETQ. In nucleotides, the CDR3 is TGCGCCAGCAGCCCTTCGTCTCGGTCCTACGAGCAGTACTTC. Amino acid sequence: CASSPSSRSYEQYF.

The CDR3 DNA reads as TGTGCCACCAGTGAATCCTCGAGACTAGCAGAATACAATGAGCAGTTCTTC. Translating it yields CATSESSRLAEYNEQFF. This rearrangement joins TRBV24-1 to TRBJ2-1; 7 bases align to TRBD2. The V gene's germline CDR1 is KGHDR and CDR2 SFDVKD. Trimming took 4 bases from V and 4 from J; bases not matched to a gene: 12. The CDR3 loop spans 17 amino acids.

V usage is TRBV3-1 and J usage is TRBJ1-4; maybe TRBD1 (5 bases). The CDR3 spans 17 residues. Looked up from germline, CDR1 is LGHDT and CDR2 is YNNKEL (reference sequence). V was pared by 1 base and J by 0 bases, with 12 bases between. The CDR3 DNA reads TGTGCCAGCAGCCAAGTCGGGGGGAATGCAACTAATGAAAAACTGTTTTTT. It is translated as CASSQVGGNATNEKLFF.

The genes are TRBV7-2 and TRBJ1-2, with TRBD1 as a possible D gene (6 bases). Germline V gene lookup returns CDR1 SGHTA and CDR2 FQGNSA. Trimming stripped 1 base from V and 6 bases from J, with 12 bases between. The CDR3 sequence is 14 residues long. The CDR3 protein is CASSLGPQGHGYTF. CDR3 nucleotides: TGTGCCAGCAGCTTAGGACCCCAGGGGCATGGCTACACCTTC.

V gene TRBV5-1 combines with J gene TRBJ2-5, with D possibly TRBD1 on 5 matching bases. Germline values: CDR1 SGHRS, CDR2 YFSETQ. This CDR3 comprises 15 residues. Trimming shortened V by 0 bases and J by 1 base, and 10 bases separated the two germline ends. The CDR3 coding sequence is TGCGCCAGCAGCTTGGAGGCCAGGGTCCAAGAGACCCAGTACTTC. Translating gives CASSLEARVQETQYF.

This clonotype turned up a few times. A junction boundary mismatches the germline segment, possibly from a read error. The chain couples TRBV7-9 to TRBJ2-6; TRBD2 aligns across 11 bases. The CDR3 runs to 18 residues. The germline gives CDR1 SEHNR, CDR2 FQNEAQ (reference sequence). CDR3 DNA: TGTGCCAGCAGCCTACGACTAGCGGGGACGTCTGGGGCCAACATCCTGACTTTC. It encodes CASSLRLAGTSGANILTF.

The chain combines TRBV3-1 with TRBJ1-1; D remains unclear. V lost 0 bases and J 1 base, leaving 12 bases between the germline ends. The germline V gene has CDR1 LGHDT and CDR2 YNNKEL (reference sequence). This CDR3 is 16 amino acids long. CDR3 protein: CASSQDPRWGNTEAFF. CDR3 DNA sequence: TGTGCCAGCAGCCAAGACCCAAGGTGGGGGAACACTGAAGCTTTCTTT.

The gene calls are TRBV15 and TRBJ2-1; perhaps D is TRBD1 or TRBD2 (6 bases each). V was clipped by 0 bases and J by 8 bases, with 17 bases between them. The V gene's germline CDR1 is LNHNV and CDR2 YYDKDF (reference sequence). The CDR3 has 16 residues. The CDR3, as DNA: TGTGCCACCAGCAGAGATCCGGGGGCCCCGACTCATGAGCAGTTCTTC. It specifies CATSRDPGAPTHEQFF.

The chain has TRBV11-2 and TRBJ2-1, with D possibly TRBD1 on 6 matching bases. Germline loops: CDR1 SGHAT, CDR2 FQNNGV. The CDR3 is made up of 17 amino acids. V lost 2 bases to trimming and J lost 3 bases, with 17 bases between them. The CDR3 sequence is CASSLQSRQVLYNEQFF. Written as DNA, the CDR3 is TGTGCCAGCAGCTTACAATCGCGACAGGTACTCTACAATGAGCAGTTCTTC.

The CDR3 DNA reads TGCAGCGTTGACCGGGACAGGTACAATGAGCAGTTCTTC. This sequence encodes CSVDRDRYNEQFF. This chain joins TRBV29-1 and TRBJ2-1, with TRBD1 matching over 8 bases. V dropped 3 bases and J dropped 4; count of bases not matched to a gene: 2. Germline CDR1 SQVTM, CDR2 ANQGSEA. The CDR3 length is 13 residues.

This sequence joins TRBV3-1 and TRBJ1-5; 10 nucleotides line up with TRBD1. This CDR3 contains 15 residues. In germline, CDR1 is LGHDT, CDR2 YNNKEL (reference sequence). The V and J ends lost 1 base and 6 bases, in that order; junction bases with no gene match: 3. CDR3 bases: TGTGCCAGCAGCCAAGGGGACAGGGGCGGTCAGCCCCAGCATTTT. Its protein product is CASSQGDRGGQPQHF.

This clonotype turned up a few times. V gene TRBV5-1 combines with J gene TRBJ2-5, with a possible D match to TRBD1 (6 bases). Gene TRBJ2-7 matches the end of the DNA better, so the J call may be wrong. Germline V gene sequence: CDR1 SGHRS, CDR2 YFSETQ. The length of the CDR3 is 14 residues. The CDR3 here is CASSLQQGPHEQYF. The CDR3 DNA reads as TGCGCCAGCAGCTTGCAACAGGGACCCCACGAGCAGTACTTC.

This chain uses TRBV5-1 with TRBJ2-1; TRBD2 agrees at 13 bases. Germline lookup yields CDR1 SGHRS and CDR2 YFSETQ. The CDR3 extends over 16 amino acids. After removal of 4 bases from V and 8 bases from J, the junction contained 9 bases not matched to a gene. The CDR3 spells CASSTGLAGLSHEQFF. DNA for the CDR3: TGCGCCAGCAGCACGGGACTAGCGGGATTATCACATGAGCAGTTCTTC.

The sample holds a few counts of this clonotype. V usage is TRBV5-1 and J usage is TRBJ2-5, with D possibly TRBD2 on 6 matching bases. The J call may not be correct, given that the DNA end is closer to TRBJ2-7. Per germline, CDR1 SGHRS and CDR2 YFSETQ. CDR3 length: 12 amino acids. CDR3 region: CASSSGDYEQYF. In nucleotides, the CDR3 is TGCGCCAGCAGCTCGGGAGACTACGAGCAGTACTTC.

This sequence joins TRBV6-5 and TRBJ2-3, with 8 bases that match TRBD1. Germline values: CDR1 MNHEY, CDR2 SVGAGI. This CDR3 spans 16 amino acids. After removal of 2 bases from V and 4 bases from J, the junction contained 8 bases not matched to a gene. CDR3 region: CASSYLGQGGADTQYF. The CDR3 DNA is TGTGCCAGCAGTTACCTCGGACAGGGAGGCGCAGATACGCAGTATTTT.